A selection of T cell receptor beta chains follows, all from one sample in a study of T cell repertoires in cytomegalovirus infection. TCRdb analysed the reads with MiXCR anew, one entry per CDR3 protein. The sample has 600,000 to 700,000 distinct CDR3 sequences, about 30% seen once. Their antigens are not known. This specimen consisted of cultured PBMCs, obtained from culture after CMV antigen stimulation. The receptor source for this set is a human donor in good health (CMV status not recorded). Some clones in this sample may be carry-over from other donors' samples. Both conserved end residues are part of each CDR3.

V,CDR3
TRBV19,CASSMGARYGYTF
TRBV7-9,CASSLGTGAYLHGYTF
TRBV7-2,CASSLLGVRYNEQFF
TRBV20-1,CSVRLARGKTQYF
TRBV5-1,CASSLEAGLSSYNEQFF
TRBV19,CASTSTNGGSIRPQHF
TRBV5-1,CASSTVLGGDTNTEAFF
TRBV6-2/TRBV6-3,CASSYPRDIQHF
TRBV14,CASSRWQDYNYGYTF
TRBV7-2,CASSLLTGSYEQYF
TRBV7-9,CASRRGGTSGTDTQYF
TRBV20-1,CSAKGRSEAFF
TRBV10-3,CAISGQGRNQPQHF
TRBV18,CASSPSTGNQPQHF
TRBV12-3/TRBV12-4,CASSPGEGQPQHF
TRBV4-1,CASRLDRAGELFF
TRBV7-2,CASSFGSEFEQYF
TRBV2,CASTRDGVQETQYF
TRBV7-2,CASSLDPSWKAGYTF
TRBV6-2/TRBV6-3,CASSPPTREYEQYF
TRBV7-6,CATRLGVAEAFF
TRBV15,CATSRDPLTGSLSYEQYF
TRBV12-3/TRBV12-4,CASSLYSGADTQYF
TRBV7-2,CASSRGGTGANVLTF
TRBV11-2,CASSAPGVTNEKLFF
TRBV7-9,CASGPGQDQPQHF
TRBV4-1,CASSQDAGQDYNEQFF
TRBV6-2/TRBV6-3,CASSSTRLATQYF
TRBV20-1,CSAQRDRGDTQYF
TRBV6-5,CASTSEAERNTEAFF
TRBV6-1,CASNPGRVVHYGYTF
TRBV2,CASRGRSTYEQYF
TRBV7-2,CASSLTGTVFNTIYF
TRBV4-1,CASSQAGPTRLLNSPLHF
TRBV6-6,CASSGRLVGETQYF
TRBV14,CASSQTQLGEQYF
TRBV5-4,CASSERRYSGANVLTF
TRBV12-3/TRBV12-4,CASSFMWVASYEQYF
TRBV28,CASSIPGPYGDQPQHF
TRBV11-3,CASSRGPWNEQYF
TRBV4-1,CASSQGQAGYTGELFF
TRBV4-3,CASSQDPDWSNEQFF
TRBV27,CASSGPTEAFF
TRBV6-2/TRBV6-3,CASSYSTGGRTEAFF
TRBV12-3/TRBV12-4,CASSFLTGDGYTF
TRBV19,CAGHPPGHMNTEAFF
TRBV6-1,CASSEVEGGVEAFF
TRBV4-1,CASSQTRTAAVAQYF
TRBV7-8,CASSTGLGEMNTEAFF
TRBV28,CASSSRGRGGDYEQYF